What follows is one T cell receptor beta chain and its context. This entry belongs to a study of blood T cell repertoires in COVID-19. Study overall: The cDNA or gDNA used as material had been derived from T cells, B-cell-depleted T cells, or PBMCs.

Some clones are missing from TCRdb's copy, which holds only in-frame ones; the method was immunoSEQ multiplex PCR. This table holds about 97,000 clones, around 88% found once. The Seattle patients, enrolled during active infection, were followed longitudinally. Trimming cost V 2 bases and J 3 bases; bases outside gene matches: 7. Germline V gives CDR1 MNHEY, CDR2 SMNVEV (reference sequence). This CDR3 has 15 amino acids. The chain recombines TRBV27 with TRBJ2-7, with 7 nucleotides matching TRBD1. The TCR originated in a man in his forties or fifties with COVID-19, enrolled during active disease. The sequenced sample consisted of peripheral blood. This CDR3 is CASSLQTGVGYEQYF. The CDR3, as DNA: TGTGCCAGCAGTTTACAAACAGGGGTCGGCTACGAGCAGTACTTC.